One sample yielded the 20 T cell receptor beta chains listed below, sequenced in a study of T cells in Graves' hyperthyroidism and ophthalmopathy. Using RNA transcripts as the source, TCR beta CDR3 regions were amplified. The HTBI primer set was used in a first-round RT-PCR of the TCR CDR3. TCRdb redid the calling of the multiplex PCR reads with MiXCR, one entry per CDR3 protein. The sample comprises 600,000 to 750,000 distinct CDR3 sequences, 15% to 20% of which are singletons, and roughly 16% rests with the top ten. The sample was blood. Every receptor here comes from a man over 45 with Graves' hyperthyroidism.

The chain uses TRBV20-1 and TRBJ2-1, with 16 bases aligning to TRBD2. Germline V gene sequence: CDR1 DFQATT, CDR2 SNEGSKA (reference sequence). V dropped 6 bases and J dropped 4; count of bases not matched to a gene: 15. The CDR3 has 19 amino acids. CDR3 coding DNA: TGCAGTGCCACAAACTCCGGGGGACTAGCGGGAGGGTGGTACAATGAGCAGTTCTTC. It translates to CSATNSGGLAGGWYNEQFF.

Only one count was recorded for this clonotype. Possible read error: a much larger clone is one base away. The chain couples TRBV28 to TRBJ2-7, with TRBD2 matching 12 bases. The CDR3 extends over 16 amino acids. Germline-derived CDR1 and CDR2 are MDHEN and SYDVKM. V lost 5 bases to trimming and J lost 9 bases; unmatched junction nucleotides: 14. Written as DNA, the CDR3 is TGTGCCAGCAGTCTGGGGGTTGCTAGCGGGAGGGGCGGGCAGTACTTC. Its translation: CASSLGVASGRGGQYF.

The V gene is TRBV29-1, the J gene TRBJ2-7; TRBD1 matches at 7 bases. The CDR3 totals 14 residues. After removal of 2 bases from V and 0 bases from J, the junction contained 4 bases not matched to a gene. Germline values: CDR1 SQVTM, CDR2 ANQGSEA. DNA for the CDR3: TGCAGCGTTGAAAAGGCAGGGGGCTCCTACGAGCAGTACTTC. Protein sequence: CSVEKAGGSYEQYF.

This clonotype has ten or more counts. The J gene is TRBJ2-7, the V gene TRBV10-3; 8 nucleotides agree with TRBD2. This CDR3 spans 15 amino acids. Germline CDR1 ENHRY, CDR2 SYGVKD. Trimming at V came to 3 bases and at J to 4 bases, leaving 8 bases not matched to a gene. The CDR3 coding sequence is TGTGCCATCAGTGAAGGGAAACTAGCGGTATACGAGCAGTACTTC. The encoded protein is CAISEGKLAVYEQYF.

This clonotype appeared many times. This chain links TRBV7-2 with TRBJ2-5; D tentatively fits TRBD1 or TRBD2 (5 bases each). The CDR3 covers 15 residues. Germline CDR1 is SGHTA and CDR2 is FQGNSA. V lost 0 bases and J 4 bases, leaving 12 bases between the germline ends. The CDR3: CASSLAIGALETQYF. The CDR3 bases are TGTGCCAGCAGCTTAGCCATCGGGGCGCTAGAGACCCAGTACTTC.

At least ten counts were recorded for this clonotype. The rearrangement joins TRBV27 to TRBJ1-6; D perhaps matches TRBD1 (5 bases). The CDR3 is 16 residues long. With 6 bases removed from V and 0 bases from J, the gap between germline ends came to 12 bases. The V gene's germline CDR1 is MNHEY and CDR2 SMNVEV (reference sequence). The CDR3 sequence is CASSPGRDSYNSPLHF. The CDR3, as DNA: TGTGCCAGCAGCCCGGGACGGGACTCCTATAATTCACCCCTCCACTTT.

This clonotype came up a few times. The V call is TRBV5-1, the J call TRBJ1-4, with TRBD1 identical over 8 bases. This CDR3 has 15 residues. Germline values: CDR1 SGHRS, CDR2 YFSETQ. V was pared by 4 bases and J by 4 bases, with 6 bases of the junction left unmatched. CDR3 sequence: CASSVSGGYNEKLFF. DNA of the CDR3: TGCGCCAGCAGCGTGTCAGGGGGCTATAATGAAAAACTGTTTTTT. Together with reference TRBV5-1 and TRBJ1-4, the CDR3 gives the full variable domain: KAGVTQTPRYLIKTRGQQVTLSCSPISGHRSVSWYQQTPGQGLQFLFEYFSETQRNKGNFPGRFSGRQFSNSRSEMNVSTLELGDSALYLCASSVSGGYNEKLFFGSGTQLSVL.

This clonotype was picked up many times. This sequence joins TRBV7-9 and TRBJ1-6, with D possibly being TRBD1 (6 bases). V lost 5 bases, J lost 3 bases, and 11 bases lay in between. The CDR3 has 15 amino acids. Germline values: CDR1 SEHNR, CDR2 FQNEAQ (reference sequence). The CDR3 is CASSEQGDYNSPLHF. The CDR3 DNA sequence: TGTGCCAGCAGCGAACAGGGAGACTATAATTCACCCCTCCACTTT.

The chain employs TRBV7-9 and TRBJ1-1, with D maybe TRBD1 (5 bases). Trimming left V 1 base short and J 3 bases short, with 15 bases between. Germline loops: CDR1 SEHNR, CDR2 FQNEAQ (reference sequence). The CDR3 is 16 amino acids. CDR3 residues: CASSLGGSGGDTEAFF. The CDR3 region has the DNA TGTGCCAGCAGCTTAGGTGGAAGTGGGGGGGACACTGAAGCTTTCTTT.

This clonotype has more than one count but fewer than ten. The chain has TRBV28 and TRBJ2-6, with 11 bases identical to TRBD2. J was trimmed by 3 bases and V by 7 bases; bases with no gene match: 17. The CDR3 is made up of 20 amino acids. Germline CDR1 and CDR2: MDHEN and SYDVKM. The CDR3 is CASTPRLLLAGVGGANVLTF. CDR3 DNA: TGTGCCAGCACCCCCCGGCTGTTACTAGCGGGAGTGGGTGGGGCCAACGTCCTGACTTTC.

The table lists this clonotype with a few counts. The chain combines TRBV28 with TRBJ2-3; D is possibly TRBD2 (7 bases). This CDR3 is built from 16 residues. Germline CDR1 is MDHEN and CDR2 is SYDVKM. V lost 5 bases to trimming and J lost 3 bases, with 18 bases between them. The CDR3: CASSIGGGLRTDTQYF. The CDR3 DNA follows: TGTGCCAGCAGTATAGGGGGGGGGTTGAGAACAGATACGCAGTATTTT.

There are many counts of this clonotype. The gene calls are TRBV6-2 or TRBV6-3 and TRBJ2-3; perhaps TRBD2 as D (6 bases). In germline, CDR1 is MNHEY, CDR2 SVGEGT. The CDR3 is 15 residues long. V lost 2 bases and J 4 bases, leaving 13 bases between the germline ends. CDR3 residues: CASSYSGWRADTQYF. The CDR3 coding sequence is TGTGCCAGCAGTTACAGTGGTTGGAGGGCAGATACGCAGTATTTT.

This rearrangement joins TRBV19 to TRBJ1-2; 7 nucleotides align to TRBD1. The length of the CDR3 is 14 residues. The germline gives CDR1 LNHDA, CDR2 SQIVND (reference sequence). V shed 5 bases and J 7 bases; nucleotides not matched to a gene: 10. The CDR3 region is CASSRQHRGFGYTF. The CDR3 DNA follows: TGTGCCAGTAGTCGTCAACACAGGGGTTTTGGCTACACCTTC.

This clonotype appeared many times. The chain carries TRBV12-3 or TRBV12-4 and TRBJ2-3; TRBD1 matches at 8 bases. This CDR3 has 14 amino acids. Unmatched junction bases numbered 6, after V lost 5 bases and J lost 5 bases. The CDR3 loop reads CASSRGQGLDTQYF. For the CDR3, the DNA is TGTGCCAGCAGTCGAGGACAGGGATTAGATACGCAGTATTTT.

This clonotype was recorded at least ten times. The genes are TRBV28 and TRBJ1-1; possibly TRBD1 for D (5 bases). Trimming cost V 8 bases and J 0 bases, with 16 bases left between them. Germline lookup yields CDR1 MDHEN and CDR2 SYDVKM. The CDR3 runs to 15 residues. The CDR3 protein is CASDGASAMNTEAFF. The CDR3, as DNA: TGTGCCAGCGATGGGGCTTCCGCAATGAACACTGAAGCTTTCTTT.

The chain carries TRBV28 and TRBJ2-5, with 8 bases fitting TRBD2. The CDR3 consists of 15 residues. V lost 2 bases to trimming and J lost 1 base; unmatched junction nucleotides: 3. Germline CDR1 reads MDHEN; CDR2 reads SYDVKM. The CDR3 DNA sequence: TGTGCCAGCAGTTTAGTGCGGGAGGTCCAAGAGACCCAGTACTTC. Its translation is CASSLVREVQETQYF.

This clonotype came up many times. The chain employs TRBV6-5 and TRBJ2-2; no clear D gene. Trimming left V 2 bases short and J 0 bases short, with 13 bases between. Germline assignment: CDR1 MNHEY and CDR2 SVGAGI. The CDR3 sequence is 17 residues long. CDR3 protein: CASSYLLAGTNTGELFF. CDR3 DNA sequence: TGTGCCAGCAGTTACCTTTTAGCCGGTACGAACACCGGGGAGCTGTTTTTT.

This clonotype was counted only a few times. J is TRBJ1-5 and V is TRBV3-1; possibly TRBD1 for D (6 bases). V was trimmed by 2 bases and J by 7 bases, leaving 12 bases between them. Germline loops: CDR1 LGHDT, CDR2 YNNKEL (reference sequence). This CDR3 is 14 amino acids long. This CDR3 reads CASSQLGGNQPQHF. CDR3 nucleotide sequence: TGTGCCAGCAGCCAACTAGGGGGGAACCAGCCCCAGCATTTT. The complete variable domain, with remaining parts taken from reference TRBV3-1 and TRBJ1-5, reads DTAVSQTPKYLVTQMGNDKSIKCEQNLGHDTMYWYKQDSKKFLKIMFSYNNKELIINETVPNRFSPKSPDKAHLNLHINSLELGDSAVYFCASSQLGGNQPQHFGDGTRLSIL.

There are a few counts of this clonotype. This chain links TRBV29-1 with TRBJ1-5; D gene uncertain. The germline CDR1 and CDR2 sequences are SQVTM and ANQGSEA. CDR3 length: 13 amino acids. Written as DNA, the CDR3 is TGCATCGTCGGGCCCGAGAACAATCAGCCCCAGCATTTT. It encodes CIVGPENNQPQHF.

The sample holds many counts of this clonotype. The CDR3: CSARAYRDRGYEQFF. CDR3 in DNA: TGCAGTGCTAGAGCGTACCGGGACAGGGGCTATGAGCAGTTCTTC. The chain recombines TRBV20-1 with TRBJ2-1; 10 nucleotides align to TRBD1. This CDR3 is built from 15 residues. The J segment lost 8 bases and the V segment lost 1 base, leaving 8 bases of the junction unmatched. Germline V CDR1 and CDR2: DFQATT, SNEGSKA (reference sequence).